Detailed here is one TCR beta chain. No antigen is known for it. No per-base quality is available; no much larger clone lies one base away. Ficoll-Paque density gradient centrifugation was used to isolate PBMCs. This sample was included in a study of T-cell memory formation after mild COVID-19 (dated by TCRdb to about 2021). At the level of the whole study: Most TCR sequence clusters were specific to one of the two donors. In a couple of donors, T-cell clones that expanded and contracted after mild COVID-19 were tracked by sequencing TCRalpha and TCRbeta repertoires over time. The cohort was made up of two young adult volunteers, one female and one male, who were previously healthy.

Sequencing instrument: Illumina NovaSeq 6000. cDNA libraries for TCRalpha and TCRbeta were prepared by 5'RACE using constant-segment primers, with sample barcodes and unique molecular identifiers added. Trizol reagent was used to extract RNA from every sample. Amplification of the libraries took two PCR steps, and the second step added a second sample barcode plus Illumina TruSeq adapters. Sequencing of libraries was performed on an Illumina NovaSeq with 2 x 150 bp paired-end reads. Under the source paper's analysis protocol: Demultiplexing of reads and collapsing into UMI-guided consensus sequences were performed with migec v1.2.7. Using mixcr v2.1.11, the UMI consensuses were aligned to TRA and TRB V and J templates and assembled into clonotypes. Clonotypes were classified as expanded or contracted when called significant by both edgeR and NoisET, with noise models trained on biological replicates. edgeR calls used a false discovery rate-adjusted p below 0.01 and a log2 fold-change threshold of 1. PCA with hierarchical clustering of max-normalized trajectories of the 1000 most abundant clonotypes was used as exploratory dynamics analysis. The CD4 or CD8 phenotype of responding clones was assigned using the separately sequenced CD4+ and CD8+ repertoires. The raw public data were reprocessed by TCRdb itself: fastp quality trimming at Q25, MiXCR clonotype calling, in-frame beta chains only. A single entry per CDR3 protein holds the most common genes and DNA from its merged rows. The V and J calls reflect TCRdb's pipeline rather than the authors' work. For this sample there are about 260,000 distinct CDR3 sequences; 15% to 20% appear just once. Approximately 23% of the sample comes from the top ten.

The CDR3 sequence holds 13 residues, the cysteine and valine included. Only the CDR3 portion is preserved as DNA: 39 bases, with reading frame beginning at the first base. At the junction V is shortened by 6 bases and J by 0 bases, with 9 bases in between. Reading the germline V gene gives CDR1 SNHLY and CDR2 FYNNEI. Study-wide findings and limitations: Whether the second-wave clones peaking on day 37 were SARS-CoV-2 specific was not confirmed. Contracting CD4+ clones turned up mainly in the CM and EM memory subsets, whereas EMRA was where CD8+ clones were enriched. Some responding clones were detected in pre-infection memory, which suggested that pre-existing cross-reactive memory T cells had joined the SARS-CoV-2 response. The study covered only two mild cases, and larger cohorts including severe cases with pre-infection samples were considered necessary. From day 15 to 85, contracting clones showed balanced CD4/CD8 phenotypes, whereas a second wave of clones that expanded from day 15 to 37 leaned towards CD4+.

This receptor chain uses TRBV2 and TRBJ2-7; no D segment can be confidently identified. The sequence derives from a man younger than 30 who had mild COVID-19 (a few samples of this study predate the infection). The sample titles of this study are shuffled in the database, so cell type and time point are left out; the donor was told from shared clones. Source material: PBMCs or a T cell subset sorted from them (not recorded which). The CDR3 in this case is CASSPFSSYEQYV. The DNA reads as follows: TGTGCCAGCAGCCCCTTCAGCTCCTACGAGCAGTACGTC.